This T cell receptor (beta chain) originates from a study of OX40 agonist ivuxolimab in advanced cancers. Study-level background: The patients received ivuxolimab by intravenous route every 2 weeks at 0.01 to 10 mg/kg. The dose-escalation group included hepatocellular carcinoma, melanoma, renal cell carcinoma and head and neck cancer. Three patients responded partially, comprising one with hepatocellular carcinoma and two with cutaneous melanoma. The study, taken as a whole, reports: In the expanded peripheral T cells, antigen specificity was never determined.

As to this clone: Its antigen is not identified.

The repertoire was sequenced with immunoSEQ multiplex PCR; TCRdb's copy has only in-frame clones and lacks some. The sample has about 70,000 clones, approximately 86% seen once. Germline assignment: CDR1 SGHDT and CDR2 YYEEEE. The CDR3 loop spans 14 amino acids. The junction had 3 bases not matched to a gene; V was cut back by 4 bases and J by 1 base. This sequence originates from an adult with an advanced solid tumor such as melanoma, head and neck, liver or kidney cancer. This chain joins TRBV5-6 and TRBJ2-3; 7 bases map to TRBD1. This specimen consisted of CD4+ or CD8+ T cells sorted from blood, obtained in a trial of the OX40 agonist ivuxolimab. CDR3 DNA sequence: TGTGCCAGCAGCACTCAGGGGGGCACAGATACGCAGTATTTT. This encodes CASSTQGGTDTQYF.